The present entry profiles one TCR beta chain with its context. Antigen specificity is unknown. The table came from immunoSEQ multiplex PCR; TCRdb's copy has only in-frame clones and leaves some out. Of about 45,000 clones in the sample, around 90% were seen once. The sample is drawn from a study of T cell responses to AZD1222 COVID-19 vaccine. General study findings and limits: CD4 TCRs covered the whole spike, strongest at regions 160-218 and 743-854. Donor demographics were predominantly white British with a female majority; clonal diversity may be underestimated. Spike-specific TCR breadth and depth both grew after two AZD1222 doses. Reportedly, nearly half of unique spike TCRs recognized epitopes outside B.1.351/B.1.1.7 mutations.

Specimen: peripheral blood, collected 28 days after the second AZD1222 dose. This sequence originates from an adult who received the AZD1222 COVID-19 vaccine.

In DNA, the CDR3 is TGTGCCAGTAGTAGAGCGCCCACCTTCTACAATGAGCAGTTCTTC. Its protein is CASSRAPTFYNEQFF. V gene TRBV19 combines with J gene TRBJ2-1, with D hard to call. Trimming stripped 4 bases from V and 3 bases from J, with 13 bases between. The CDR3 consists of 15 residues. CDR1 and CDR2 (germline): LNHDA, SQIVND (reference sequence).